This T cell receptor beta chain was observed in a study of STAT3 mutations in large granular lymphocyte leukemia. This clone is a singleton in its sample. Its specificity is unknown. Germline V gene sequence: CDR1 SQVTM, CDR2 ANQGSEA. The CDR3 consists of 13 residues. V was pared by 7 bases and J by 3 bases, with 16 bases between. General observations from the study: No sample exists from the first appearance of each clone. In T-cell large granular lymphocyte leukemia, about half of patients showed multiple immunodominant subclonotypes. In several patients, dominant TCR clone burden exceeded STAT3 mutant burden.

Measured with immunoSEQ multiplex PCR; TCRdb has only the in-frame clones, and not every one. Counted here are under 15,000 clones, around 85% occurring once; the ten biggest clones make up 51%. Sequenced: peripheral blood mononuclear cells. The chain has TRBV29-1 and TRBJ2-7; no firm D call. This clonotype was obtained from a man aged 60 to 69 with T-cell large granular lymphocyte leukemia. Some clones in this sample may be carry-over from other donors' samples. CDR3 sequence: CSARRGARYEQYF. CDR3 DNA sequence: TGCAGCGCTCGCCGTGGTGCGCGCTACGAGCAGTACTTC.